This entry lists 20 T cell receptor beta chains sequenced from one sample in a study of regulatory T cells in long-lasting Graves disease. With iRepertoire HTBI primers and Arm-PCR of CDR3 regions, TCR beta libraries were built. TCRdb reprocessed the multiplex PCR reads with MiXCR, giving one entry per CDR3 protein. This table has some 340,000 distinct CDR3 sequences, less than 30% appearing once. Time point given: persistent/refractory GD, antithyroid drugs over 5 years with positive TRAb. From PBMCs, RNA was extracted and then used to make the TCR library. The input for sequencing was peripheral blood mononuclear cells (PBMCs), taken when the disease was refractory, from a patient treated with antithyroid drugs. These receptors all stem from a woman in her thirties or forties with Graves disease.

This clonotype came up a few times. CDR3 sequence reads: CASSQVPAEYEQYF. The CDR3 region has the DNA TGTGCCAGCAGCCAAGTCCCGGCGGAGTACGAGCAGTACTTC. The chain employs TRBV3-1 and TRBJ2-7, with unresolved D. The CDR3 loop spans 14 amino acids. The V gene's germline CDR1 is LGHDT and CDR2 YNNKEL (reference sequence). With 1 base removed from V and 4 bases from J, the gap between germline ends came to 11 bases.

This sequence joins TRBV28 and TRBJ2-1; 7 nucleotides match TRBD1. The CDR3 is made up of 16 amino acids. CDR1 and CDR2 (germline): MDHEN, SYDVKM. V shed 8 bases, J shed 3 bases, and the junction held 13 bases outside the gene matches. CDR3 amino acids: CASRASGGRDYNEQFF. The CDR3 region has the DNA TGTGCCAGCCGAGCCTCAGGGGGTCGGGACTACAATGAGCAGTTCTTC.

The rearrangement uses TRBV4-1 and TRBJ2-4; D is unclear. Trimming pared 3 bases from V and 4 bases from J, leaving 4 bases between. The CDR3 sequence is 12 residues long. CDR1 MGHRA and CDR2 YSYEKL come from the germline V gene. The CDR3 is CASSHQKNIQYF. Here the CDR3 DNA reads TGCGCCAGCAGCCACCAGAAAAACATTCAGTACTTC.

This clonotype was counted at least ten times. V gene TRBV24-1 combines with J gene TRBJ1-5; 7 nucleotides match TRBD1. The germline CDR1 and CDR2 sequences are KGHDR and SFDVKD. The CDR3 is 14 amino acids. Trimming took 0 bases from V and 7 from J; bases not matched to a gene: 2. CDR3 DNA sequence: TGTGCCACCAGTGATTTGCAGGGGGGACAGCCCCAGCATTTT. Amino acid sequence: CATSDLQGGQPQHF.

This clonotype was seen at least ten times. V gene TRBV2 combines with J gene TRBJ1-2; D uncertain. The CDR3 has 13 residues. Germline V CDR1 and CDR2: SNHLY, FYNNEI. V shed 2 bases and J shed 8 bases, with 12 bases lying between them. CDR3 residues: CASSERPGRGYTF. For the CDR3, the DNA is TGTGCCAGCAGTGAAAGACCAGGCAGGGGCTACACCTTC.

This clonotype appeared many times. J is TRBJ1-2 and V is TRBV30; 8 nucleotides align to TRBD1. The CDR3 consists of 12 residues. Germline CDR1 reads GTSNPN; CDR2 reads SVGIG (reference sequence). The V gene end was trimmed by 5 bases and the J gene end by 8 bases; junction bases not matched to a gene: 7. In DNA form, the CDR3 reads TGTGCCTGGTGGACAGGGCCCAAAGGCTACACCTTC. Translated, it gives CAWWTGPKGYTF. Together with reference TRBV30 and TRBJ1-2, the CDR3 gives the full variable domain: SQTIHQWPATLVQPVGSPLSLECTVEGTSNPNLYWYRQAAGRGLQLLFYSVGIGQISSEVPQNLSASRPQDRQFILSSKKLLLSDSGFYLCAWWTGPKGYTFGSGTRLTVV.

There are many counts of this clonotype. The chain links TRBV28 to TRBJ2-7; 8 positions match TRBD1. V was clipped by 2 bases and J by 5 bases; unmatched bases: 11. Germline V gives CDR1 MDHEN, CDR2 SYDVKM. CDR3 length: 16 amino acids. CDR3 in DNA: TGTGCCAGCAGTTTAGCGAGGACAGGGATGTTCCACGAGCAGTACTTC. This sequence encodes CASSLARTGMFHEQYF.

This clonotype was detected a few times. V and J are TRBV20-1 and TRBJ2-2; D might be TRBD2 (6 bases). Trimming cost V 5 bases and J 1 base, with 14 bases left between them. Germline values: CDR1 DFQATT, CDR2 SNEGSKA (reference sequence). CDR3 length: 15 residues. CDR3 DNA: TGCAGTGCTGGATCGGGAGTCTGGAACACCGGGGAGCTGTTTTTT. Translating gives CSAGSGVWNTGELFF.

The chain carries TRBV30 and TRBJ2-5; maybe TRBD1 (6 bases). Germline values: CDR1 GTSNPN, CDR2 SVGIG (reference sequence). The CDR3 is 14 residues long. V lost 3 bases and J lost 9, with 20 bases in between. CDR3 region: CAWSQQGRGKAQYF. CDR3 nucleotides: TGTGCCTGGAGCCAACAAGGCAGGGGAAAGGCCCAGTACTTC.

This chain links TRBV7-9 with TRBJ2-4; 11 nucleotides match TRBD2. The CDR3 is 16 amino acids. Germline CDR1 is SEHNR and CDR2 is FQNEAQ (reference sequence). V lost 5 bases to trimming and J lost 6 bases; unmatched junction nucleotides: 9. DNA for the CDR3: TGTGCCAGCAGCCCCGGACTAGCGGGTTCGGGAAACATTCAGTACTTC. It is translated as CASSPGLAGSGNIQYF.

This clonotype was found many times. V is TRBV20-1 and J is TRBJ1-1; no reliable D call. This CDR3 spans 13 amino acids. Trimming stripped 3 bases from V and 8 bases from J, with 16 bases between. Germline V gene sequence: CDR1 DFQATT, CDR2 SNEGSKA (reference sequence). The CDR3: CSASPSRLAEAFF. The CDR3 region has the DNA TGCAGTGCTAGTCCCTCTCGGCTTGCAGAAGCTTTCTTT.

This clonotype has only a few counts. The rearrangement joins TRBV3-1 to TRBJ1-2; 9 bases align to TRBD1. Germline values: CDR1 LGHDT, CDR2 YNNKEL (reference sequence). This CDR3 comprises 16 residues. V shed 1 base and J 2 bases; nucleotides not matched to a gene: 5. DNA for the CDR3: TGTGCCAGCAGCCAAGGTACAGGGGGCTTCAACTATGGCTACACCTTC. Residues: CASSQGTGGFNYGYTF.

The chain employs TRBV24-1 and TRBJ2-5, with D perhaps assigned TRBD1 or TRBD2 (5 bases each). With 5 bases removed from V and 5 bases from J, the gap between germline ends came to 14 bases. The CDR3 is 14 amino acids. Germline V gene data show CDR1 as KGHDR and CDR2 as SFDVKD. The CDR3 DNA reads TGTGCCACCAGTGGGGGCGTCGGGACCGAGACCCAGTACTTC. This encodes CATSGGVGTETQYF.

This clonotype was detected ten times or more. The chain couples TRBV28 to TRBJ2-6; TRBD2 is a possible D gene (5 bases). The ends were cut back, 3 bases at V and 0 bases at J, with 6 bases in the middle. The CDR3 has 15 residues. The germline CDR1 and CDR2 sequences are MDHEN and SYDVKM. This CDR3 is CASSFRGSGANVLTF. The CDR3 nucleotides read TGTGCCAGCAGTTTCCGGGGCTCTGGGGCCAACGTCCTGACTTTC.

The V gene is TRBV25-1, the J gene TRBJ1-5; D call uncertain. The CDR3 is made up of 11 amino acids. Germline-derived CDR1 and CDR2 are MGHDK and SYGVNS. The ends were cut back, 3 bases at V and 7 bases at J, with 4 bases in the middle. CDR3 protein: CASSDKQPQHF. The CDR3, as DNA: TGTGCCAGCAGTGACAAACAGCCCCAGCATTTT.

This clonotype showed up just a few times. The J gene is TRBJ1-1, the V gene TRBV15; the D gene is possibly TRBD1 (6 bases). Germline V gene data show CDR1 as LNHNV and CDR2 as YYDKDF (reference sequence). V lost 7 bases and J lost 0, with 9 bases in between. This CDR3 has 13 amino acids. This CDR3 reads CATKQGMNTEAFF. Here the CDR3 DNA reads TGTGCCACCAAACAGGGCATGAACACTGAAGCTTTCTTT.

This clonotype was seen at least ten times. V and J are TRBV28 and TRBJ1-5; no clear D gene. Germline lookup yields CDR1 MDHEN and CDR2 SYDVKM. The length of the CDR3 is 13 residues. The V and J ends lost 4 bases and 1 base respectively, with 5 bases between them. The CDR3 loop is CASSWRSNQPQHF. CDR3 nucleotide sequence: TGTGCCAGCAGTTGGCGGAGCAATCAGCCCCAGCATTTT.

This clonotype was detected many times. The J gene is TRBJ1-1, the V gene TRBV11-2; 9 nucleotides line up with TRBD1. Germline V gene lookup returns CDR1 SGHAT and CDR2 FQNNGV. Trimming at V came to 6 bases and at J to 11 bases, leaving 10 bases not matched to a gene. This CDR3 region has 13 residues. The CDR3 here is CASSPGTGRKAFF. The CDR3 nucleotides are TGTGCCAGCAGTCCCGGGACAGGGAGGAAGGCTTTCTTT. Together with reference TRBV11-2 and TRBJ1-1, the CDR3 gives the full variable domain: EAGVAQSPRYKIIEKRQSVAFWCNPISGHATLYWYQQILGQGPKLLIQFQNNGVVDDSQLPKDRFSAERLKGVDSTLKIQPAKLEDSAVYLCASSPGTGRKAFFGQGTRLTVV.

The chain carries TRBV4-1 and TRBJ1-2; tentatively, D is TRBD1 (5 bases). The germline gives CDR1 MGHRA, CDR2 YSYEKL. Trimming pared 4 bases from V and 7 bases from J, leaving 16 bases between. The CDR3 runs 14 residues. The CDR3 coding sequence is TGCGCCAGCAGCCTACCGGGGGGAGGTCGTGGCTACACCTTC. Translating it yields CASSLPGGGRGYTF.

This chain uses TRBV12-3 or TRBV12-4 with TRBJ2-2, with D tentatively TRBD2 (5 bases). The ends were cut back, 7 bases at V and 5 bases at J, with 14 bases in the middle. This CDR3 has 14 amino acids. The DNA of the CDR3 is TGTGCCAGCACCATAGGAGGCGGAACCGGGGAGCTGTTTTTT. It yields the protein CASTIGGGTGELFF.